This TCR beta chain derives from a study of blood T cell repertoires in COVID-19. Study-level background: Collection of acute and convalescent COVID-19 samples took place in the United States, Italy and Spain. Sample material is recorded as cDNA or gDNA derived from T cells, B-cell-depleted T cells, or PBMCs.

TCRdb keeps only in-frame clones here, not all; method: immunoSEQ multiplex PCR. The data show just under 80,000 clones, approximately 88% seen once. The CDR3 spans 15 residues. The V gene end was trimmed by 5 bases and the J gene end by 4 bases; junction bases not matched to a gene: 11. Germline CDR1 is SNHLY and CDR2 is FYNNEI. The V gene is TRBV2, the J gene TRBJ2-7; 7 bases match TRBD1. The receptor was isolated from a human donor in a cohort sampled during active COVID-19. What was sequenced was peripheral blood. The CDR3 loop is CASSLTPGTEYEQYF. The CDR3 DNA follows: TGTGCCAGCAGTCTAACCCCCGGGACAGAGTACGAGCAGTACTTC.